The 3 T cell receptor beta chains in this list originate from one sample, sequenced in a study of human T cells and chemical hapten exposure. Indicated time point: pre-sensitization, week 0. This sample's treatment: therapeutic diphenylcyclopropenone sensitization with weekly scalp DPC. Unfractionated whole blood yielded the extracted total RNA. MiXCR was run by TCRdb on the RACE reads, yielding one entry per CDR3 protein. The data show about 55,000 distinct CDR3 sequences, 9.5% to 10% seen once. The starting material was whole blood, obtained in connection with sensitization to the hapten diphenylcyclopropenone (DPC). The receptors were gathered from a woman younger than 45 with alopecia areata. Some clones in this sample may be carry-over from other donors' samples.

CDR3 amino acids: CASRLIWGGTGANVLTF. CDR3 nucleotide sequence: TGTGCCAGCAGATTGATCTGGGGGGGAACTGGGGCCAACGTCCTGACTTTC. The genes are TRBV27 and TRBJ2-6, with TRBD2 identical over 7 bases. V trimming: 6 bases; J trimming: 2 bases; junction bases outside the gene matches: 10. Germline V lookup: CDR1 MNHEY, CDR2 SMNVEV (reference sequence). The CDR3 is 17 amino acids.

The V gene is TRBV6-1, the J gene TRBJ1-1, with 10 positions matching TRBD1. Germline V gene sequence: CDR1 MNHNS, CDR2 SASEGT. This CDR3 region has 16 residues. V was clipped by 5 bases and J by 1 base; unmatched bases: 7. The CDR3 here is CASSPAWTGGNTEAFF. CDR3 DNA sequence: TGTGCCAGCAGTCCCGCCTGGACAGGGGGGAACACTGAAGCTTTCTTT.

This clonotype was recorded many times. The V and J genes are TRBV18 and TRBJ2-6; unclear D gene. Germline V gene data show CDR1 as KGHSH and CDR2 as LQKENI. Trimming cost V 5 bases and J 0 bases, with 11 bases left between them. The CDR3 extends over 16 amino acids. The CDR3 is CASSSVLLSGANVLTF. CDR3 bases: TGTGCCAGCTCATCGGTCCTACTCTCTGGGGCCAACGTCCTGACTTTC.